The clone carrying this T cell receptor beta chain appeared a few times. Antigen specificity is unknown. TCRdb redid the calling of the RT-PCR reads with MiXCR, one entry per CDR3 protein. Among about 780,000 distinct CDR3 sequences listed, around 20% were seen once. The data were taken from a study of response to subunit inactivated influenza vaccine. Study-level findings and limits: Authors suggested each seasonal influenza vaccination recruits few new T cells.

Germline CDR1 is SEHNR and CDR2 is FQNEAQ (reference sequence). Trimming at V came to 0 bases and at J to 4 bases, leaving 3 bases not matched to a gene. CDR3 size: 16 residues. Specimen: PBMCs from blood, collected less than 6 days after vaccination. This TCR was recovered from a man aged 45-60 years who received an inactivated influenza vaccine. V is TRBV7-9 and J is TRBJ2-5; 12 nucleotides match TRBD2. This CDR3 reads CASSLAGLAGRETQYF. CDR3 DNA: TGTGCCAGCAGCTTAGCTGGACTAGCGGGGCGAGAGACCCAGTACTTC.